The clone carrying this TCR beta chain was detected many times. Its antigen is unknown. V dropped 7 bases and J dropped 10 bases, with 11 bases sitting between them. The germline gives CDR1 MNHNY, CDR2 SVGAGI (reference sequence). CDR3 size: 12 residues. A universal primer site was incorporated via template switching, and the cDNA contained unique molecular identifiers. TCRdb itself ran the 5' RACE reads through MiXCR, one entry per CDR3 protein. The repertoire holds some 630,000 distinct CDR3 sequences, about 7% seen once, with approximately 1.5% in the top ten. The sample belongs to a study of identical twins. Regarding the study as a whole: Invariant cells of the MAIT and iNKT types might have partly distorted the zero-insertion analyses.

The same data also went into a second study, on yellow fever vaccine responses in identical twins. As that report states: Twins' vaccine T cell responses reportedly seemed partly convergent and partly personalized.

The specimen was PBMCs. The sequence was obtained from a woman aged 18-29 years in good health. This rearrangement joins TRBV6-6 to TRBJ1-6, with unresolved D. DNA for the CDR3: TGTGCCAGCAAGGACTGGATGTCACCCCTCCACTTT. Amino acids: CASKDWMSPLHF.